Listed below are T cell receptor beta chains from one sample, sequenced in a study of T cell responses to AZD1222 COVID-19 vaccine. The table came from immunoSEQ multiplex PCR; TCRdb's copy has only in-frame clones and leaves some out. Among fewer than 200,000 clones listed, approximately 92% were seen once. Sequences were derived from peripheral blood, sampled on day 0 of AZD1222 vaccination. These receptors were collected from an adult in good health. CDR3s include the opening cysteine and the closing phenylalanine or tryptophan. Each record gives: CDR3 protein, CDR3 DNA, V gene, D gene, clone size, J gene. A D gene is named only where the DNA matches it firmly. A row's size may be missing; if present it is once, few, many or a size class.

CDR3: CASSRSDLNTEAFF; DNA: TGTGCCAGCAGCCGGTCGGACCTGAACACTGAAGCTTTCTTT; V: TRBV3-1/TRBV3-2; D: -; size: once; J: TRBJ1-1
CDR3: CASSFGQGAEKLFF; DNA: TGCGCCAGCAGCTTCGGACAGGGGGCGGAAAAACTGTTTTTT; V: TRBV5-1; D: TRBD1; size: -; J: TRBJ1-4
CDR3: CASSLRYEQYF; DNA: TGTGCCAGCAGCTTAAGGTACGAGCAGTACTTC; V: TRBV7-9; D: -; size: -; J: TRBJ2-7
CDR3: CASSQGRVSAFF; DNA: TGTGCCAGCAGCCAAGGGAGGGTGAGCGCTTTCTTT; V: TRBV3-1/TRBV3-2; D: -; size: few; J: TRBJ1-1
CDR3: CASSTGTVQETQYF; DNA: TGCGCCAGCAGCACCGGGACAGTCCAAGAGACCCAGTACTTC; V: TRBV5-1; D: TRBD1; size: once; J: TRBJ2-5
CDR3: CASSVWGRVAFF; DNA: TGTGCCAGCAGTGTCTGGGGAAGAGTAGCTTTCTTT; V: TRBV2; D: -; size: -; J: TRBJ1-1
CDR3: CASSLTAFEPQHF; DNA: TGTGCCAGCAGCTTGACAGCATTTGAGCCCCAGCATTTT; V: TRBV7-8; D: -; size: -; J: TRBJ1-5
CDR3: CASSLGLSSYNEQFF; DNA: TGTGCCAGCAGCTTGGGGCTGAGCTCCTACAATGAGCAGTTCTTC; V: TRBV5-6; D: -; size: -; J: TRBJ2-1
CDR3: CASSPTGVEQYF; DNA: TGTGCCAGCAGCCCGACAGGGGTCGAGCAGTACTTC; V: TRBV5-4; D: TRBD1; size: -; J: TRBJ2-7
CDR3: CASSYSYEGNTEAFF; DNA: TGTGCCAGCAGTTACTCATATGAGGGGAACACTGAAGCTTTCTTT; V: TRBV6-5; D: -; size: -; J: TRBJ1-1
CDR3: CASSSGQGQDTQYF; DNA: TGTGCCAGCAGCTCGGGACAGGGGCAAGATACGCAGTATTTT; V: TRBV7-2; D: TRBD1; size: -; J: TRBJ2-3
CDR3: CASSPPGTGITEAFF; DNA: TGTGCCAGCAGCCCTCCCGGGACAGGGATTACTGAAGCTTTCTTT; V: TRBV7-8; D: TRBD1; size: -; J: TRBJ1-1
CDR3: CASSLRGGERSPLHF; DNA: TGTGCCAGCAGCCTCAGGGGAGGGGAGAGGTCACCCCTCCACTTT; V: TRBV9; D: -; size: -; J: TRBJ1-6
CDR3: CASSPSLGQLNYGYTF; DNA: TGTGCCAGCAGTCCCTCCCTAGGACAGCTTAACTATGGCTACACCTTC; V: TRBV27; D: -; size: -; J: TRBJ1-2
CDR3: CASSLNYPTDNYGYTF; DNA: TGTGCCAGCAGTTTGAACTACCCGACAGATAACTATGGCTACACCTTC; V: TRBV28; D: -; size: -; J: TRBJ1-2
CDR3: CASSFRTDPTYEQYF; DNA: TGTGCCAGCAGCTTCAGGACGGACCCAACCTACGAGCAGTACTTC; V: TRBV11-2; D: -; size: few; J: TRBJ2-7
CDR3: CASTSPGTKYEKLFF; DNA: TGCGCCAGCACTTCCCCCGGGACAAAGTATGAAAAACTGTTTTTT; V: TRBV10-2; D: -; size: -; J: TRBJ1-4
CDR3: CASVLTGDEKLFF; DNA: TGTGCCAGCGTACTGACAGGGGATGAAAAACTGTTTTTT; V: TRBV6-5; D: TRBD1; size: -; J: TRBJ1-4
CDR3: CASSFQWGQGPGYTF; DNA: TGTGCCAGCAGTTTCCAATGGGGACAGGGGCCTGGCTACACCTTC; V: TRBV28; D: TRBD1; size: -; J: TRBJ1-2
CDR3: CASSIAGVWGVYGYTF; DNA: TGTGCCAGTAGTATCGCGGGAGTATGGGGGGTCTATGGCTACACCTTC; V: TRBV19; D: -; size: -; J: TRBJ1-2
CDR3: CSVATTPSGYGYTF; DNA: TGCAGCGTTGCGACAACCCCCAGTGGCTATGGCTACACCTTC; V: TRBV29-1; D: -; size: -; J: TRBJ1-2
CDR3: CASSLRAGGLANEQFF; DNA: TGTGCCAGCAGCCTCCGAGCGGGGGGGCTTGCCAATGAGCAGTTCTTC; V: TRBV3-1/TRBV3-2; D: TRBD2; size: once; J: TRBJ2-1
CDR3: CASSQTGSLRDGYTF; DNA: TGCGCCAGCAGCCAAACAGGAAGTTTAAGGGATGGCTACACCTTC; V: TRBV4-1; D: -; size: -; J: TRBJ1-2
CDR3: CASSRTVNTEAFF; DNA: TGTGCCAGCAGCCGGACAGTGAACACTGAAGCTTTCTTT; V: TRBV5-8; D: -; size: -; J: TRBJ1-1
CDR3: CASSLINGEAFF; DNA: TGTGCCAGCAGCTTAATCAACGGGGAAGCTTTCTTT; V: TRBV7-9; D: -; size: -; J: TRBJ1-1
CDR3: CASSLTVTDTQYF; DNA: TGTGCCAGCAGTTTGACAGTTACAGATACGCAGTATTTT; V: TRBV27; D: -; size: -; J: TRBJ2-3
CDR3: CASSSRQGGFGNTEAFF; DNA: TGTGCCAGCAGTTCGAGACAGGGGGGTTTCGGGAACACTGAAGCTTTCTTT; V: TRBV6-2/TRBV6-3; D: TRBD1; size: -; J: TRBJ1-1
CDR3: CASSYVNVAGYTF; DNA: TGTGCCAGCAGTTACGTTAATGTGGCTGGCTACACCTTC; V: TRBV6-2/TRBV6-3; D: -; size: -; J: TRBJ1-2
CDR3: CASRVEGGASDTQYF; DNA: TGTGCCAGCAGGGTTGAGGGGGGCGCTTCAGATACGCAGTATTTT; V: TRBV27; D: -; size: -; J: TRBJ2-3
CDR3: CASSPSGGGNTEAFF; DNA: TGTGCCAGCAGTCCCTCGGGTGGGGGGAACACTGAAGCTTTCTTT; V: TRBV6-5; D: -; size: -; J: TRBJ1-1
CDR3: CASSLRATEAFF; DNA: TGTGCCAGCAGCCTCAGGGCAACTGAAGCTTTCTTT; V: TRBV12-3/TRBV12-4; D: -; size: -; J: TRBJ1-1
CDR3: CASKSPGVLQETQYF; DNA: TGTGCCAGCAAAAGTCCAGGGGTGTTACAAGAGACCCAGTACTTC; V: TRBV7-8; D: -; size: -; J: TRBJ2-5
CDR3: CASSLGLALINEQFF; DNA: TGTGCCAGCAGCCTCGGACTAGCCCTGATCAATGAGCAGTTCTTC; V: TRBV14; D: TRBD2; size: -; J: TRBJ2-1
CDR3: CAWSRQDHTEAFF; DNA: TGTGCCTGGAGTAGACAGGATCACACTGAAGCTTTCTTT; V: TRBV30; D: -; size: -; J: TRBJ1-1
CDR3: CASSPGTSGELFF; DNA: TGTGCCAGCAGCCCGGGGACCTCCGGGGAGCTGTTTTTT; V: TRBV5-6; D: -; size: -; J: TRBJ2-2
CDR3: CASSLAPESRPQHF; DNA: TGCGCCAGCAGCTTGGCCCCGGAGTCCCGGCCCCAGCATTTT; V: TRBV5-1; D: -; size: -; J: TRBJ1-5
CDR3: CASSLVRGGRSDTQYF; DNA: TGTGCCAGCAGCTTAGTTAGAGGCGGGAGGTCAGATACGCAGTATTTT; V: TRBV7-6; D: TRBD2; size: -; J: TRBJ2-3
CDR3: CASSLTGGDSYNEQFF; DNA: TGTGCCAGCTCACTGACCGGAGGGGACTCCTACAATGAGCAGTTCTTC; V: TRBV18; D: -; size: -; J: TRBJ2-1
CDR3: CAWDRVNTEAFF; DNA: TGTGCCTGGGACAGGGTGAACACTGAAGCTTTCTTT; V: TRBV30; D: TRBD1; size: -; J: TRBJ1-1
CDR3: CASSLVTATGDNSPLHF; DNA: TGTGCCAGCAGCTTAGTGACTGCTACAGGGGATAATTCACCCCTCCACTTT; V: TRBV7-9; D: TRBD1; size: -; J: TRBJ1-6
CDR3: CASSTGRAEAFF; DNA: TGTGCCAGCAGTACAGGGAGGGCTGAAGCTTTCTTT; V: TRBV6-5; D: -; size: -; J: TRBJ1-1
CDR3: CASSDWGSNQPQHF; DNA: TGTGCCAGCAGTGATTGGGGTAGCAATCAGCCCCAGCATTTT; V: TRBV27; D: -; size: -; J: TRBJ1-5
CDR3: CASSGRGGLGTEAFF; DNA: TGTGCCAGCAGCGGCCGCGGGGGCTTGGGCACTGAAGCTTTCTTT; V: TRBV7-2; D: -; size: -; J: TRBJ1-1
CDR3: CASSISGSPYNEQFF; DNA: TGTGCCAGTAGTATAAGCGGGAGCCCCTACAATGAGCAGTTCTTC; V: TRBV19; D: TRBD2; size: -; J: TRBJ2-1
CDR3: CASSLQGATEAFF; DNA: TGTGCCAGCAGCTTACAGGGGGCCACTGAAGCTTTCTTT; V: TRBV5-4; D: TRBD1; size: -; J: TRBJ1-1
CDR3: CASSNRAYLNQPQHF; DNA: TGTGCCAGTAGCAATAGGGCTTACCTAAATCAGCCCCAGCATTTT; V: TRBV19; D: -; size: -; J: TRBJ1-5
CDR3: CASSSSGLAGGGTIPNEQFF; DNA: TGTGCCAGCAGTTCCTCTGGACTAGCGGGGGGAGGCACTATCCCGAATGAGCAGTTCTTC; V: TRBV28; D: TRBD2; size: -; J: TRBJ2-1